Following are 18 T cell receptor beta chains from one sample sequenced in a study of OX40 agonist ivuxolimab in advanced cancers. Repertoires were generated with immunoSEQ multiplex PCR, while TCRdb's copy carries only in-frame clones and drops some. The profile shows 72,000 or so clones, about 80% of them singletons. Sequenced here: CD4+ or CD8+ T cells sorted from blood, sampled in a trial of the OX40 agonist ivuxolimab. The origin of the receptors is an adult with an advanced solid tumor such as melanoma, head and neck, liver or kidney cancer.

The chain is built from TRBV5-6 and TRBJ2-3, with a possible D match to TRBD1 (7 bases). This CDR3 is built from 15 residues. Deletions cut 0 bases from V and 4 bases from J, with 12 bases between. Germline lookup yields CDR1 SGHDT and CDR2 YYEEEE. The CDR3 protein is CASSLVGRGADTQYF. The CDR3 bases are TGTGCCAGCAGCTTGGTTGGCAGGGGGGCAGATACGCAGTATTTT. Supplemented by reference TRBV5-6 and TRBJ2-3, the full variable domain reads DAGVTQSPTHLIKTRGQQVTLRCSPKSGHDTVSWYQQALGQGPQFIFQYYEEEERQRGNFPDRFSGHQFPNYSSELNVNALLLGDSALYLCASSLVGRGADTQYFGPGTRLTVL.

CDR3 DNA sequence: TGTGCCAGCAACCGGGACAGGTCTACCTCTGGGGCCAACGTCCTGACTTTC. Amino acid sequence: CASNRDRSTSGANVLTF. This chain joins TRBV7-2 and TRBJ2-6, with 8 bases matching TRBD1. Germline CDR1 is SGHTA and CDR2 is FQGNSA. CDR3 length: 17 residues. The V segment lost 7 bases and the J segment 0 bases; nucleotides outside the gene matches: 8.

The rearrangement links TRBV7-2 to TRBJ2-3, with 9 bases identical to TRBD2. Germline lookup yields CDR1 SGHTA and CDR2 FQGNSA. J lost 3 bases, V lost 1 base, and 2 bases had no gene match. The CDR3 spans 15 residues. CDR3 sequence (DNA): TGTGCCAGCAGCTTAGGCGGGGGGGCGACAGATACGCAGTATTTT. It encodes CASSLGGGATDTQYF.

In this sample, this clone turned up a few times. This chain uses TRBV10-3 with TRBJ1-1; TRBD1 is a possible D gene (5 bases). CDR3 length equals 11 residues. V lost 8 bases and J 10 bases, leaving 14 bases between the germline ends. Germline CDR1 reads ENHRY; CDR2 reads SYGVKD. The CDR3, as DNA: TGTGCCATCCGCCAGGGCGGGTCAGCTTTCTTT. This gives the protein CAIRQGGSAFF.

The rearrangement links TRBV7-2 to TRBJ2-3; D is unclear. Per the germline V gene, CDR1 is SGHTA and CDR2 is FQGNSA. Trimming left V 1 base short and J 4 bases short, with 18 bases between. The CDR3 loop spans 17 amino acids. In nucleotides, the CDR3 is TGTGCCAGCAGCTTAGACTTTGCGGCTACGGGCGCAGATACGCAGTATTTT. Translated: CASSLDFAATGADTQYF.

This clone appeared a few times. The rearrangement links TRBV6-5 to TRBJ1-5, with 8 nucleotides matching TRBD1. The CDR3 contains 15 residues. Unmatched junction bases numbered 12, after V lost 6 bases and J lost 8 bases. The germline V gene has CDR1 MNHEY and CDR2 SVGAGI. CDR3 residues: CASRYHYRGNEPQHF. CDR3 coding DNA: TGTGCCAGCAGATACCATTACAGGGGGAACGAGCCCCAGCATTTT.

The chain couples TRBV28 to TRBJ1-3, with TRBD1 as a possible D gene (6 bases). Trimming left V 5 bases short and J 0 bases short, with 17 bases between. The germline V gene encodes CDR1 MDHEN and CDR2 SYDVKM. This CDR3 spans 17 amino acids. This CDR3 reads CASSGVGGPTSGNTIYF. CDR3 nucleotides: TGTGCCAGCAGTGGGGTGGGGGGGCCAACCTCTGGAAACACCATATATTTT.

This clone has only a few counts. This chain joins TRBV29-1 and TRBJ2-3, with 8 bases matching TRBD2. The CDR3 contains 13 residues. Germline CDR1 and CDR2: SQVTM and ANQGSEA. The trim removed 8 bases at V and 3 bases at J, leaving 7 bases unmatched. CDR3 in amino acids: CSLGLARTDTQYF. In DNA, the CDR3 is TGCAGCCTTGGACTAGCCCGTACAGATACGCAGTATTTT.

J is TRBJ2-1 and V is TRBV5-1, with TRBD1 matching 7 bases. The ends lost 0 bases at V and 7 bases at J; junction bases unmatched: 7. Germline values: CDR1 SGHRS, CDR2 YFSETQ. The CDR3 sequence is 15 residues long. In DNA form, the CDR3 reads TGCGCCAGCAGCTTGGATACAGGGGCCCCGAATGAGCAGTTCTTC. Translating gives CASSLDTGAPNEQFF.

Worth noting for this clone: This sample includes further DNA sequences coding for the same CDR3. The CDR3 spells CASSQAGGQGNEKLFF. For the CDR3, the DNA is TGCGCCAGCAGCCAAGCAGGGGGACAGGGGAATGAAAAACTGTTTTTT. V is TRBV4-3 and J is TRBJ1-4; 10 bases are a match to TRBD1. Germline V gives CDR1 LGHNA, CDR2 YSLEER. The junction had 4 bases not matched to a gene; V was cut back by 1 base and J by 5 bases. The length of the CDR3 is 16 residues.

The chain carries TRBV28 and TRBJ2-1; 7 bases align to TRBD2. Trimming removed 6 bases from V and 10 bases from J; junction bases left unmatched: 9. CDR3 length: 13 amino acids. Germline loops: CDR1 MDHEN, CDR2 SYDVKM. The CDR3 spells CASSTKGGYEQFF. The CDR3 coding sequence is TGTGCCAGCAGCACTAAGGGAGGGTACGAGCAGTTCTTC.

Comment on this clone: A junction boundary mismatches the germline segment, possibly from a read error. CDR3: CASSRGIVNAEAFF. CDR3 bases: TGCGCCAGCAGCCGGGGGATTGTGAACGCTGAAGCTTTCTTT. The chain joins TRBV4-3 to TRBJ1-1; perhaps TRBD1 as D (5 bases). The germline gives CDR1 LGHNA, CDR2 YSLEER. The CDR3 spans 14 residues.

The chain has TRBV28 and TRBJ1-6, with a tentative D call TRBD1 (6 bases). The CDR3 sequence is 15 residues long. CDR1 is MDHEN, CDR2 SYDVKM, per germline. With 7 bases removed from V and 6 bases from J, the gap between germline ends came to 16 bases. CDR3 residues: CASNFGGVGNSPLHF. In nucleotides, the CDR3 is TGTGCCAGCAACTTCGGGGGCGTCGGTAATTCACCCCTCCACTTT.

This clone was found a few times. The chain couples TRBV5-8 to TRBJ1-1, with 7 bases that match TRBD1. V was clipped by 3 bases and J by 1 base; unmatched bases: 9. The CDR3 length is 16 residues. Germline CDR1 reads SGHTS; CDR2 reads YDEGEE. The CDR3 coding sequence is TGTGCCAGCAGCTACTTGCAGGGGGAAGGGAACACTGAAGCTTTCTTT. Its protein is CASSYLQGEGNTEAFF.

The chain couples TRBV7-3 to TRBJ1-2; 10 nucleotides align to TRBD1. From germline, CDR1 is SGHTA and CDR2 FQGTGA. The CDR3 is 13 residues long. The ends lost 4 bases at V and 9 bases at J; junction bases unmatched: 5. The CDR3 DNA reads as TGTGCCAGCAGCTCCGGGACAGGGGATAGCTACACCTTC. Protein: CASSSGTGDSYTF.

This clone appeared a few times. The J gene is TRBJ1-2, the V gene TRBV6-5; 8 bases align to TRBD1. Germline CDR1 is MNHEY and CDR2 is SVGAGI. V gave up 5 bases and J gave up 10 bases; unmatched junction bases: 6. The CDR3 totals 12 residues. CDR3 region: CASSRTGIDYTF. The CDR3 DNA sequence: TGTGCCAGCAGTAGGACAGGGATCGACTACACCTTC.

V and J are TRBV5-1 and TRBJ2-5; 7 bases are a match to TRBD2. The CDR3 loop spans 15 amino acids. The trim removed 4 bases at V and 3 bases at J, leaving 9 bases unmatched. Germline CDR1 reads SGHRS; CDR2 reads YFSETQ. CDR3: CASSPGAGEEETQYF. In DNA form, the CDR3 reads TGCGCCAGCAGCCCCGGGGCGGGGGAAGAAGAGACCCAGTACTTC.

The V call is TRBV5-4, the J call TRBJ2-7, with D possibly being TRBD1 (6 bases). The CDR3 spans 15 residues. Trimming removed 0 bases at V and 3 bases at J, with 13 bases between. CDR1 SGHNT and CDR2 YYREEE come from the germline V gene (reference sequence). This CDR3 reads CASSLGGRLHYEQYF. The CDR3 bases are TGTGCCAGCAGCTTGGGGGGGCGGCTCCACTACGAGCAGTACTTC.